This entry concerns a single T cell receptor (beta chain). Authors' processing steps: Amplification with reference gene primers provided the estimates of nucleated cell counts. The repertoire was sequenced with immunoSEQ multiplex PCR; TCRdb's copy has only in-frame clones and lacks some. V, J and clone size were drawn from that table, and D and trimming were deduced from the DNA. The sample includes 150,000 to 200,000 clones, about 93% seen only once; the top ten take about 5%. This entry belongs to a study of blood T cell repertoires in COVID-19. Study summary: From the United States, Italy and Spain came samples of acute and convalescent COVID-19. The cDNA or gDNA used as material had been derived from T cells, B-cell-depleted T cells, or PBMCs.

Germline V gives CDR1 LNHNV, CDR2 YYDKDF (reference sequence). The CDR3 is 13 amino acids. Trimming stripped 4 bases from V and 8 bases from J, with 11 bases between. The sequencing input was peripheral blood. The clonotype originates from a woman aged 50 to 60 with acute or convalescent COVID-19. The chain links TRBV15 to TRBJ1-4; no firm D call. CDR3 in amino acids: CATSIKNREKLFF. DNA of the CDR3: TGTGCCACCAGCATCAAGAACCGGGAAAAACTGTTTTTT.